These T cell receptor beta chains were read from a single sample in a study of blood T cell repertoires in COVID-19. TCRdb keeps only in-frame clones here, not all; method: immunoSEQ multiplex PCR. The data show more than 80,000 clones, around 88% seen once. Sequenced sample: peripheral blood. All receptors come from a man aged 50-60 years with active COVID-19. Each CDR3 is given with its conserved first and last residue. D genes are given only for firm matches. Size is stated for part of the rows, as once, few or many counts, or as a class when the clone is expanded.

j_call d_call clone_size v_call cdr3_nt cdr3_aa
TRBJ1-2 TRBD1 NA TRBV28 TGTGCCAGCAGTTTAGTAGTGTCGGGACAGGGGGCAAATGGCTACACCTTC CASSLVVSGQGANGYTF
TRBJ1-2 NA once TRBV3-1/TRBV3-2 TGTGCCAGCAGCCACCTGGACAGCTATGGCTACACCTTC CASSHLDSYGYTF
TRBJ2-4 NA NA TRBV24-1 TGTGCCACCAGTGTGGCAAGCGGCAACATTCAGTACTTC CATSVASGNIQYF
TRBJ1-2 NA NA TRBV6-2/TRBV6-3 TGTGCCAGCAGCCGAGACAGCGCTAACTATGGCTACACCTTC CASSRDSANYGYTF
TRBJ1-1 TRBD1 few TRBV6-5 TGTGCCAGCAGTTACTCGACAGGGGAGAAAGCTTTCTTT CASSYSTGEKAFF
TRBJ2-5 TRBD1 NA TRBV7-9 TGTGCCAGCAGCTTACCTGGGACAGTGATTCAAGAGACCCAGTACTTC CASSLPGTVIQETQYF
TRBJ2-3 TRBD1 NA TRBV2 TGTGCCAGCACCGCGCCCCGACAGGGTCGTACGCAGTATTTT CASTAPRQGRTQYF
TRBJ2-7 NA NA TRBV5-3 TGTGCCAGAAGCCTTCGACGGGACACCTACGAGCAGTACTTC CARSLRRDTYEQYF
TRBJ1-1 NA NA TRBV5-4 TGTGCCAGCAGCTTTCCTTCCGGGAGGCAGAACACTGAAGCTTTCTTT CASSFPSGRQNTEAFF
TRBJ1-1 NA NA TRBV6-5 TGTGCCAGCAGTTACTCTTTCAGGGGTAACACTGAAGCTTTCTTT CASSYSFRGNTEAFF
TRBJ1-1 NA NA TRBV5-1 TGCGCCAGCAGCTTGGTGTCAGGAGGCACTGAAGCTTTCTTT CASSLVSGGTEAFF
TRBJ1-2 NA few TRBV19 TGTGCCAGTAGTATGAGCGGAACTCTCAACTATGGCTACACCTTC CASSMSGTLNYGYTF
TRBJ1-5 NA NA TRBV19 TGTGCCAGTAGCCCATTACAGGATAGCAATCAGCCCCAGCATTTT CASSPLQDSNQPQHF
TRBJ1-2 TRBD1 NA TRBV5-1 TGCGCCAGCAGCTTGGCGGGCCCGGGACAGGGGGCCTCTGGCTACACCTTC CASSLAGPGQGASGYTF
TRBJ1-1 NA NA TRBV2 TGTGCCAGCAGTCCCACAGGTGCGCAGGTGGACACTGAAGCTTTCTTT CASSPTGAQVDTEAFF
TRBJ2-7 NA NA TRBV27 TGTGCCAGCAGTTTAAACATATTCTACGAGCAGTACTTC CASSLNIFYEQYF
TRBJ2-5 TRBD1 NA TRBV9 TGTGCCAGCAGCGACGACAGGGACCAAGAGACCCAGTACTTC CASSDDRDQETQYF
TRBJ2-7 NA few TRBV7-9 TGTGCCAGCAGCCCGCAGGGGGAGCAGTACTTC CASSPQGEQYF
TRBJ2-2 TRBD1 NA TRBV9 TGTGCCAGCAGCGTACAGGGGGCGAACACCGGGGAGCTGTTTTTT CASSVQGANTGELFF
TRBJ2-1 TRBD1 NA TRBV7-3 TGTGCCAGCAGCGCGGACAGGGGGAAGCACAATGAGCAGTTCTTC CASSADRGKHNEQFF
TRBJ2-7 TRBD2 NA TRBV11-1 TGTGCCAGCAGCTTAGAGCTTAGCGGGAATTACGAGCAGTACTTC CASSLELSGNYEQYF
TRBJ2-1 NA NA TRBV7-8 TGTGCCAGCAGCTTACACAGGGATTATGAGCAGTTCTTC CASSLHRDYEQFF
TRBJ2-2 TRBD2 NA TRBV11-1 TGTGCCAGCAGCTTAGCTCGCGGGGGAAACACCGGGGAGCTGTTTTTT CASSLARGGNTGELFF
TRBJ2-7 NA once TRBV30 TGTGCCTGGAGCCTTGCTTGGAGCTACGAGCAGTACTTC CAWSLAWSYEQYF
TRBJ1-5 NA NA TRBV6-5 TGTGCCAGCAGTCACCGACGGGGAAGCAATCAGCCCCAGCATTTT CASSHRRGSNQPQHF
TRBJ1-3 NA NA TRBV28 TGTGCCAGCAGTGTACAGGGAAACACCATATATTTT CASSVQGNTIYF
TRBJ2-3 TRBD1 NA TRBV11-3 TGTGCCAGCAGCTCGACAGGGAGCACAGATACGCAGTATTTT CASSSTGSTDTQYF
TRBJ2-1 NA NA TRBV29-1 TGCAGCGTTGTTGGCGGAGAGTGGTACAATGAGCAGTTCTTC CSVVGGEWYNEQFF
TRBJ1-2 TRBD1 few TRBV19 TGTGCCAGTAGTACACCCCCGGGACAGGGGGCTTTGGGCTACACCTTC CASSTPPGQGALGYTF
TRBJ2-7 TRBD2 NA TRBV12-3/TRBV12-4 TGTGCCAGCACTTCCATTGGGAGGGGCGAGCAGTACTTC CASTSIGRGEQYF
TRBJ1-1 NA once TRBV5-1 TGCGCCAGCAGCTTGGGTTTAGGGGTCACTGAAGCTTTCTTT CASSLGLGVTEAFF
TRBJ2-7 NA once TRBV28 TGTGCCAGCAGTTTCCCAGGACAGTACGAGCAGTACTTC CASSFPGQYEQYF
TRBJ2-7 NA NA TRBV28 TGTGCCAGCAGTTTCCCGGTCACCTACGAGCAGTACTTC CASSFPVTYEQYF
TRBJ1-5 TRBD1 NA TRBV27 TGTGCCAGCAGTGCCCGGGACAGGGGTGAAGGTCAGCCCCAGCATTTT CASSARDRGEGQPQHF
TRBJ2-3 TRBD2 NA TRBV5-5 TGTGCCAGCAGCCCCTATTCACTAGCGGGGGATACGCAGTATTTT CASSPYSLAGDTQYF
TRBJ1-5 NA NA TRBV15 TGTGCCACCAGCAGAGATTTGGCGGACAATCAGCCCCAGCATTTT CATSRDLADNQPQHF
TRBJ2-5 NA NA TRBV3-1/TRBV3-2 TGTGCCAGCAGCCAAGAGAGGGAGACCCAGTACTTC CASSQERETQYF
TRBJ1-6 NA NA TRBV2 TGTGCCAGCAGCGCGCCGGGAGCTAGGAATTCACCCCTCCACTTT CASSAPGARNSPLHF
TRBJ1-2 TRBD1 NA TRBV29-1 TGCAGCGTGAGCGGACAGGTTTGGGGCTACACCTTC CSVSGQVWGYTF
TRBJ2-7 TRBD1 NA TRBV13 TGTGCCAGCAGCCTGGGACAGGGGTTCGTCGAGCAGTACTTC CASSLGQGFVEQYF
TRBJ2-1 NA few TRBV11-1 TGTGCCAGCAGCTTCCACACCGGGTCCACCTACAATGAGCAGTTCTTC CASSFHTGSTYNEQFF
TRBJ2-7 TRBD1 NA TRBV18 TGTGCCAGCTCACCACACCCCCCGGGACAGGGGTACGAGCAGTACTTC CASSPHPPGQGYEQYF
TRBJ2-3 TRBD2 NA TRBV3-1/TRBV3-2 TGTGCCAGCAGCCAAGATGGGGCTAGCGGGGGGGCAAGAACAGATACGCAGTATTTT CASSQDGASGGARTDTQYF
TRBJ2-7 TRBD2 NA TRBV7-2 TGTGCCAGCAGCCCGCGACTAGCGGGGGGCCGGAAACAGTACTTC CASSPRLAGGRKQYF
TRBJ1-6 NA NA TRBV7-2 TGTGCCAGCAGCTTTTCGTTTAACTTTCCGGGGTCACCCCTCCACTTT CASSFSFNFPGSPLHF
TRBJ2-3 TRBD1 NA TRBV11-2 TGTGCCAGCAGCTCGGACAGGGTCCACACAGATACGCAGTATTTT CASSSDRVHTDTQYF
TRBJ2-3 NA NA TRBV3-1/TRBV3-2 TGTGCCAGCAGCCAAGCTGGAAGCGGGCTAAGCACAGATACGCAGTATTTT CASSQAGSGLSTDTQYF
TRBJ1-1 NA NA TRBV6-1 TGTGCCAGCAGTGAACAGAAGAACACTGAAGCTTTCTTT CASSEQKNTEAFF
TRBJ2-1 TRBD2 NA TRBV15 TGTGCCACCAGCAGGATGGCGGGAGGCTTCTACAATGAGCAGTTCTTC CATSRMAGGFYNEQFF
TRBJ1-2 TRBD1 few TRBV28 TGTGCCAGCAGCCGAGGGTCGGGACAGGGGTATGGTGGCTACACCTTC CASSRGSGQGYGGYTF
TRBJ1-1 NA NA TRBV5-6 TGTGCCAGCAGCTCCCTCGGAGGGAACACTGAAGCTTTCTTT CASSSLGGNTEAFF
TRBJ2-1 TRBD2 NA TRBV7-2 TGTGCCAGCAGATTAACTAGCGGGGGCGGGGAGAATGAGCAGTTCTTC CASRLTSGGGENEQFF
TRBJ1-2 NA NA TRBV5-8 TGTGCCAGCAGCTCCGGACAATCCTATGGCTACACCTTC CASSSGQSYGYTF
TRBJ2-7 NA NA TRBV5-1 TGCGCCAGCAGCAGCTTACAGGGCCACGAGCAGTACTTC CASSSLQGHEQYF
TRBJ1-1 NA NA TRBV14 TGTGCCAGCAGGGAGGGGCTGAACACTGAAGCTTTCTTT CASREGLNTEAFF
TRBJ2-1 NA NA TRBV12-3/TRBV12-4 TGTGCCAGCAAAGTGGCGGGGCCCGTGATCTTC CASKVAGPVIF
TRBJ1-1 TRBD1 NA TRBV27 TGTGCCAGCAGTTTATACAGGGGGACTGAAGCTTTCTTT CASSLYRGTEAFF
TRBJ2-7 NA NA TRBV7-2 TGTGCCAGCAGCGTCACTAGTGAGGCTCGATACGAGCAGTACTTC CASSVTSEARYEQYF
TRBJ1-5 NA once TRBV6-2/TRBV6-3 TGTGCCAGCAGTTACTCGAGGGGCAGGGAGGTCGATCAGCCCCAGCATTTT CASSYSRGREVDQPQHF